Listed here are 30 T cell receptor beta chains from one sample, sequenced in a study of shared clonotypes between healthy human individuals. The data were produced by immunoSEQ multiplex PCR, yet TCRdb's version contains in-frame clones alone and is incomplete. The sample has more than 2,000,000 clones; around nine tenths are singletons. The sample consisted of naive CD4+ T cells sorted from blood. Specified subset: CD45RA+ positively selected. The receptors were gathered from a man aged 18-30 years in good health.

The rearrangement uses TRBV10-3 and TRBJ1-6, with 9 bases that match TRBD1. Germline CDR1 reads ENHRY; CDR2 reads SYGVKD. The CDR3 runs to 15 residues. Trimming at V came to 5 bases and at J to 9 bases, leaving 8 bases not matched to a gene. Here the CDR3 DNA reads TGTGCCATCAGTCCATCCCCGGGACAGGGTTCACCCCTCCACTTT. This sequence encodes CAISPSPGQGSPLHF.

A note on this clone: The junction shows a germline mismatch at one end, possibly a read error. This chain uses TRBV7-7 with TRBJ2-1, with D possibly matching TRBD2 (6 bases). CDR3 length: 17 residues. Germline V CDR1 and CDR2: SSHAT, FNYEAQ (reference sequence). For the CDR3, the DNA is TGTGCTAGCAGCTTATATAGGGAGGACGGCGCCTACAATGAGCAGTTCTTC. Residues: CASSLYREDGAYNEQFF.

The chain couples TRBV7-2 to TRBJ2-1, with a weak D call TRBD1 (6 bases). The CDR3 is 15 amino acids. Trimming cost V 0 bases and J 3 bases, with 9 bases left between them. Germline V lookup: CDR1 SGHTA, CDR2 FQGNSA. The CDR3 DNA reads as TGTGCCAGCAGCTTAGCGGGGGCGGGCTACAATGAGCAGTTCTTC. Translation gives CASSLAGAGYNEQFF.

The chain carries TRBV19 and TRBJ1-2; no definite D call. The CDR3 is made up of 16 amino acids. Trimming cost V 0 bases and J 5 bases, with 16 bases left between them. The germline CDR1 and CDR2 sequences are LNHDA and SQIVND (reference sequence). CDR3 loop: CASSIEPRTAPYGYTF. In DNA form, the CDR3 reads TGTGCCAGTAGTATAGAGCCTCGGACCGCTCCTTATGGCTACACCTTC.

V and J are TRBV7-9 and TRBJ2-2; D possibly corresponds to TRBD1 (6 bases). The germline V and J ends were trimmed by 7 bases and 5 bases, with 11 bases remaining between them. CDR1 is SEHNR and CDR2 is FQNEAQ in the germline V gene (reference sequence). CDR3 size: 13 residues. The CDR3 protein is CASMWGQTGELFF. DNA for the CDR3: TGTGCCAGCATGTGGGGGCAAACCGGGGAGCTGTTTTTT.

The V and J genes are TRBV10-3 and TRBJ1-1; 9 bases are a match to TRBD1. V lost 4 bases, J lost 5 bases, and 11 bases stayed unmatched. The CDR3 is 16 amino acids. Germline V gives CDR1 ENHRY, CDR2 SYGVKD. The CDR3 here is CAISAGTGRGKTEAFF. CDR3 bases: TGTGCCATCAGTGCAGGGACAGGGAGGGGAAAAACTGAAGCTTTCTTT.

The chain joins TRBV25-1 to TRBJ2-1; TRBD2 matches at 8 bases. This CDR3 spans 15 amino acids. Germline CDR1 MGHDK, CDR2 SYGVNS. V shed 2 bases and J 3 bases; nucleotides not matched to a gene: 3. The CDR3: CASSEGTRGYNEQFF. The CDR3 DNA reads TGTGCCAGCAGTGAAGGGACTAGAGGCTACAATGAGCAGTTCTTC.

The chain links TRBV5-1 to TRBJ2-7, with 8 bases aligning to TRBD1. The CDR3 runs to 14 residues. Looked up from germline, CDR1 is SGHRS and CDR2 is YFSETQ. The V gene end was trimmed by 0 bases and the J gene end by 6 bases; junction bases not matched to a gene: 5. CDR3 DNA: TGCGCCAGCAGCTTGGGACAGGGGAATGGCGAGCAGTACTTC. Translated, it gives CASSLGQGNGEQYF. Filled out from reference TRBV5-1 and TRBJ2-7, the complete variable domain reads KAGVTQTPRYLIKTRGQQVTLSCSPISGHRSVSWYQQTPGQGLQFLFEYFSETQRNKGNFPGRFSGRQFSNSRSEMNVSTLELGDSALYLCASSLGQGNGEQYFGPGTRLTVT.

V is TRBV27 and J is TRBJ2-6; D gene ambiguous. The CDR3 runs to 15 residues. Trimming left V 0 bases short and J 8 bases short, with 11 bases between. The germline V gene has CDR1 MNHEY and CDR2 SMNVEV (reference sequence). Written as DNA, the CDR3 is TGTGCCAGCAGTTTATCGGGGTCCAGGACCAACGTCCTGACTTTC. Protein product: CASSLSGSRTNVLTF.

A single count supports this clone. Other DNA sequences in this specimen translate into the identical CDR3. The chain employs TRBV5-1 and TRBJ1-4; the D is unclear. The CDR3 is 14 residues long. Trimming cost V 0 bases and J 3 bases, with 6 bases left between them. Germline V gives CDR1 SGHRS, CDR2 YFSETQ. The CDR3 bases are TGCGCCAGCAGCTTGGAGGGCCCTAATGAAAAACTGTTTTTT. Translating gives CASSLEGPNEKLFF.

CDR3 amino acids: CASSQDIWVKNTEAFF. CDR3 sequence (DNA): TGCGCCAGCAGCCAAGATATTTGGGTAAAGAACACTGAAGCTTTCTTT. This chain connects TRBV4-1 to TRBJ1-1; D is unclear. The CDR3 has 16 amino acids. Looked up from germline, CDR1 is MGHRA and CDR2 is YSYEKL. The V gene lost 0 bases and the J gene lost 1 base, with 12 bases spanning the gap.

Worth noting for this clone: A junction boundary mismatches the germline segment, possibly from a read error. V usage is TRBV25-1 and J usage is TRBJ2-1, with 9 bases fitting TRBD2. Germline V CDR1 and CDR2: MGHDK, SYGVNS. This CDR3 spans 14 amino acids. This CDR3 is CASSEGTSYDEQFF. Written as DNA, the CDR3 is TGTGCCAGCAGTGAAGGGACTAGCTACGATGAGCAGTTCTTC.

The chain combines TRBV28 with TRBJ1-6; D remains unclear. Trimming shortened V by 1 base and J by 10 bases, and 8 bases separated the two germline ends. This CDR3 has 13 residues. Germline lookup yields CDR1 MDHEN and CDR2 SYDVKM. DNA of the CDR3: TGTGCCAGCAGTTTATCGGGTTGGTCACCCCTCCACTTT. Its translation: CASSLSGWSPLHF.

The rearrangement joins TRBV19 to TRBJ1-5, with 7 bases aligning to TRBD1. Germline assignment: CDR1 LNHDA and CDR2 SQIVND (reference sequence). Unmatched junction bases numbered 6, after V lost 10 bases and J lost 6 bases. The CDR3 sequence is 12 residues long. The CDR3 region is CATETGSQPQHF. Written as DNA, the CDR3 is TGTGCCACCGAGACAGGGAGTCAGCCCCAGCATTTT. Based on the CDR3 plus reference TRBV19 and TRBJ1-5, the full variable domain is DGGITQSPKYLFRKEGQNVTLSCEQNLNHDAMYWYRQDPGQGLRLIYYSQIVNDFQKGDIAEGYSVSREKKESFPLTVTSAQKNPTAFYLCATETGSQPQHFGDGTRLSIL.

Notes on this clone: The junction does not match germline at one end; this may be a read error. V and J are TRBV5-4 and TRBJ1-1; D is possibly TRBD1 (6 bases). CDR1 is SGHNT and CDR2 is YYREEE in the germline V gene (reference sequence). This CDR3 region has 16 residues. The CDR3 nucleotides are TGTGCCAGCAGCCCAAACCTGGGCCCTGGGGGCACTGAAGCTTTTTTT. Its translation is CASSPNLGPGGTEAFF.

CDR3 sequence reads: CASSYLGTVKKETQYF. The CDR3 DNA follows: TGTGCCAGCAGTTATCTAGGGACAGTGAAGAAAGAGACCCAGTACTTC. The chain couples TRBV6-6 to TRBJ2-5, with 7 bases fitting TRBD1. Germline V gene sequence: CDR1 MNHNY, CDR2 SVGAGI (reference sequence). With V trimmed by 3 bases and J by 3 bases, 10 bases remained unmatched. The CDR3 extends over 16 amino acids.

J is TRBJ1-2 and V is TRBV28, with D perhaps matching TRBD1 (5 bases). This CDR3 is built from 14 residues. Trimming took off 6 bases at V and 7 bases at J, with 18 bases between the two ends. The germline CDR1 and CDR2 sequences are MDHEN and SYDVKM. CDR3 protein: CASSTHRISVGYTF. The CDR3, as DNA: TGTGCCAGCAGCACCCACAGGATTTCTGTTGGCTACACCTTC.

This chain connects TRBV29-1 to TRBJ1-2, with a tentative D call TRBD1 (5 bases). V lost 6 bases, J lost 3 bases, and 17 bases lay in between. Germline V CDR1 and CDR2: SQVTM, ANQGSEA. This CDR3 contains 14 residues. The CDR3 sequence: CSVPPGLRDYGYTF. The CDR3 DNA reads TGCAGCGTACCTCCGGGACTCCGGGACTATGGCTACACCTTC.

The CDR3 sequence: CAWTLTSGAGGTQYF. CDR3 DNA sequence: TGTGCCTGGACCTTAACTAGCGGGGCTGGGGGGACCCAGTACTTC. This chain uses TRBV30 with TRBJ2-5, with 10 bases fitting TRBD2. The germline CDR1 and CDR2 sequences are GTSNPN and SVGIG (reference sequence). The CDR3 consists of 15 residues. V dropped 4 bases and J dropped 7; count of bases not matched to a gene: 12.

The genes are TRBV15 and TRBJ1-6, with D possibly being TRBD1 (5 bases). Germline-derived CDR1 and CDR2 are LNHNV and YYDKDF (reference sequence). With 1 base removed from V and 9 bases from J, the gap between germline ends came to 13 bases. This CDR3 has 15 residues. DNA of the CDR3: TGTGCCACCAGCAGAGGTGGGGCTGTCGGTTCACCCCTCCACTTT. Protein product: CATSRGGAVGSPLHF.

A remark on this clone: The sample holds other DNA sequences that translate to the same CDR3. The rearrangement joins TRBV5-1 to TRBJ1-2, with D possibly TRBD1 on 5 matching bases. Germline V gives CDR1 SGHRS, CDR2 YFSETQ. Trimming pared 2 bases from V and 1 base from J, leaving 6 bases between. The length of the CDR3 is 13 residues. The CDR3 spells CASSLGVNYGYTF. CDR3 DNA sequence: TGCGCCAGCAGCTTAGGGGTTAACTATGGCTACACCTTC.

The chain links TRBV6-5 to TRBJ1-2, with 7 bases aligning to TRBD1. V trimming: 5 bases; J trimming: 5 bases; junction bases outside the gene matches: 5. The CDR3 contains 13 residues. Germline loops: CDR1 MNHEY, CDR2 SVGAGI. Here the CDR3 reads CASSRGPGYGYTF. The CDR3 bases are TGTGCCAGCAGTAGGGGGCCCGGATATGGCTACACCTTC.

CDR3 in amino acids: CASSRAIGQVDEQYF. The CDR3, as DNA: TGCGCCAGCAGCCGCGCTATCGGACAAGTGGACGAGCAGTACTTC. V gene TRBV4-3 combines with J gene TRBJ2-7; possibly TRBD1 for D (5 bases). The CDR3 has 15 residues. The germline V and J ends were trimmed by 4 bases and 5 bases, with 18 bases remaining between them. The germline CDR1 and CDR2 sequences are LGHNA and YSLEER.

The V and J genes are TRBV5-1 and TRBJ2-3; a possible D gene is TRBD2 (6 bases). V was clipped by 4 bases and J by 3 bases, with 15 bases between them. CDR1 and CDR2 from the germline V gene are SGHRS and YFSETQ. There are 15 residues in the CDR3. CDR3 residues: CASSQDGGETDTQYF. The CDR3 coding sequence is TGCGCCAGCAGCCAGGACGGCGGGGAGACAGATACGCAGTATTTT. The whole variable domain, filled in from reference TRBV5-1 and TRBJ2-3, reads KAGVTQTPRYLIKTRGQQVTLSCSPISGHRSVSWYQQTPGQGLQFLFEYFSETQRNKGNFPGRFSGRQFSNSRSEMNVSTLELGDSALYLCASSQDGGETDTQYFGPGTRLTVL.

The chain has TRBV7-9 and TRBJ2-5; 10 positions agree with TRBD1. Unmatched junction bases numbered 8, after V lost 5 bases and J lost 5 bases. Per the germline V gene, CDR1 is SEHNR and CDR2 is FQNEAQ (reference sequence). The CDR3 is 15 residues long. CDR3 sequence: CASSQGQGMMETQYF. CDR3 DNA: TGTGCCAGCAGCCAGGGACAGGGGATGATGGAGACCCAGTACTTC.

The chain joins TRBV19 to TRBJ1-1; D gene ambiguous. The CDR3 totals 15 residues. From germline, CDR1 is LNHDA and CDR2 SQIVND (reference sequence). The ends were cut back, 4 bases at V and 0 bases at J, with 12 bases in the middle. CDR3 sequence: CASSRAETMNTEAFF. DNA for the CDR3: TGTGCCAGTAGTAGGGCAGAGACCATGAACACTGAAGCTTTCTTT.

The count of this clone is one. The CDR3 nucleotides are TGTGCCAGCAGCTTACAGGCTGGGGTTACTGAAGCTTTCTTT. Protein sequence: CASSLQAGVTEAFF. The chain has TRBV7-9 and TRBJ1-1; D remains ambiguous. The CDR3 spans 14 residues. V gave up 2 bases and J gave up 5 bases, with 12 bases separating them. Germline CDR1 is SEHNR and CDR2 is FQNEAQ (reference sequence).

The V call is TRBV7-9, the J call TRBJ1-3, with D unresolved. V was clipped by 5 bases and J by 11 bases, with 19 bases between them. The CDR3 is 14 amino acids. Germline V gives CDR1 SEHNR, CDR2 FQNEAQ (reference sequence). CDR3 nucleotides: TGTGCCAGCAGCGAGGATTTCCTATTAGCCGCCATATATTTT. This codes for CASSEDFLLAAIYF.

The CDR3 DNA follows: TGTGCCAGCAGAACTAGGACAGGAGTCACTAGCACAGATACGCAGTATTTT. This sequence encodes CASRTRTGVTSTDTQYF. The V call is TRBV27, the J call TRBJ2-3; TRBD1 matches 7 bases. The CDR3 length is 17 residues. Germline V lookup: CDR1 MNHEY, CDR2 SMNVEV (reference sequence). The V and J ends lost 6 bases and 0 bases, in that order; junction bases with no gene match: 12.

The chain carries TRBV2 and TRBJ2-7; TRBD2 might be the D (5 bases). Deletions cut 7 bases from V and 5 bases from J, with 18 bases between. Germline lookup yields CDR1 SNHLY and CDR2 FYNNEI. The CDR3 has 14 residues. CDR3 sequence: CASTIDYGPHEQYF. The DNA for the CDR3 is TGTGCCAGCACCATCGACTACGGCCCCCACGAGCAGTACTTC. Full variable domain (outside the CDR3, taken from reference TRBV2 and TRBJ2-7): EPEVTQTPSHQVTQMGQEVILRCVPISNHLYFYWYRQILGQKVEFLVSFYNNEISEKSEIFDDQFSVERPDGSNFTLKIRSTKLEDSAMYFCASTIDYGPHEQYFGPGTRLTVT.